At least ten counts were recorded for the clone carrying this TCR beta chain. Germline V CDR1 and CDR2: SNHLY, FYNNEI. The V and J ends lost 5 bases and 4 bases, in that order; junction bases with no gene match: 5. There are 14 residues in the CDR3. Each TCR cDNA library carried sample-specific barcodes on both ends. MiXCR, run by TCRdb on the 5' RACE reads, gives a single entry per CDR3 protein. Of fewer than 450,000 distinct CDR3 sequences in the sample, roughly 31% were seen once. This sample was taken from a study of identical twins' blood T cells. The sample taken for sequencing was PBMCs. This TCR was recovered from a woman aged 18 to 49 in good health. The J gene is TRBJ2-5, the V gene TRBV2; 9 bases align to TRBD1. The CDR3: CASSLQGAGETQYF. CDR3 bases: TGTGCCAGCAGTTTACAGGGGGCCGGAGAGACCCAGTACTTC.